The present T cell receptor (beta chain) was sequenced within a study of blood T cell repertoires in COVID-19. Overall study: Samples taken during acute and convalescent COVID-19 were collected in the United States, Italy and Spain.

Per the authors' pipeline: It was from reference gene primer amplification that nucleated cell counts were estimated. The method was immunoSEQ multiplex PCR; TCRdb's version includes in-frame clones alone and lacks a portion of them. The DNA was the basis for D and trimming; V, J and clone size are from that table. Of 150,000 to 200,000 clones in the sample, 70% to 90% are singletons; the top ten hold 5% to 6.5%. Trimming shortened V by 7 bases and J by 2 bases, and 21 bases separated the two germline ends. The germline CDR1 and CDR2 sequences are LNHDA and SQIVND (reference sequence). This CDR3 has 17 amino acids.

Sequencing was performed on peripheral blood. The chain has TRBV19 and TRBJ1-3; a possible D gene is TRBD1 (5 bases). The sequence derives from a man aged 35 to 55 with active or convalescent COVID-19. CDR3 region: CASTTWGGVRAGNTIYF. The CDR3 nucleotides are TGTGCCAGTACCACATGGGGCGGGGTTCGGGCTGGAAACACCATATATTTT.